Listed here are 9 T cell receptor beta chains from one sample, sequenced in a study of OX40 agonist ivuxolimab in advanced cancers. Here immunoSEQ multiplex PCR was the method, and the copy in TCRdb shows in-frame clones only, minus some. Of approximately 58,000 clones in the sample, around 85% were seen once. The material sequenced was CD4+ or CD8+ T cells sorted from blood, taken in a trial of the OX40 agonist ivuxolimab. The receptor source for this set is an adult with an advanced solid tumor such as melanoma, head and neck, liver or kidney cancer.

The genes are TRBV14 and TRBJ2-7; D remains unclear. Trimming removed 2 bases from V and 5 bases from J, with 7 bases in between. The CDR3 extends over 12 amino acids. Germline V gives CDR1 SGHDN, CDR2 FVKESK. The CDR3 sequence is CASSQNFHEQYF. The DNA of the CDR3 is TGTGCCAGCAGCCAAAACTTCCACGAGCAGTACTTC.

This clone was picked up one time. At one of its ends the junction is not consistent with the germline gene, which may arise from a read error. The V and J genes are TRBV15 and TRBJ1-2, with a tentative D call TRBD1 (6 bases). In germline, CDR1 is LNHNV, CDR2 YYDKDF (reference sequence). The CDR3 length is 14 residues. The CDR3 coding sequence is TGTGCCACCAGCAGAGATCGATTGGGGGGCCGCAATTACTTC. It is translated as CATSRDRLGGRNYF.

On this clone itself: A read error may produce the germline difference seen at one junction end. V is TRBV19 and J is TRBJ2-7; D is unclear. From germline, CDR1 is LNHDA and CDR2 SQIVND (reference sequence). The CDR3 sequence is 14 residues long. The CDR3 spells CASSIAVQTAERYF. CDR3 nucleotide sequence: TGTGCCAGTAGTATAGCGGTTCAGACTGCCGAGCGGTACTTC.

In its sample, this clone was seen a few times. Other DNA sequences in the same sample also yield this CDR3. J is TRBJ2-5 and V is TRBV18, with D possibly TRBD1 on 5 matching bases. The CDR3 totals 14 residues. In germline, CDR1 is KGHSH, CDR2 LQKENI. Trimming stripped 0 bases from V and 4 bases from J, with 9 bases between. The CDR3 nucleotides read TGTGCCAGCTCACCACCAGGGGCGAGAGAGACCCAGTACTTC. Amino acid sequence: CASSPPGARETQYF.

This clone was seen only once. The rearrangement joins TRBV6-5 to TRBJ2-7, with D maybe TRBD2 (5 bases). Germline CDR1 reads MNHEY; CDR2 reads SVGAGI. The CDR3 loop spans 12 amino acids. V was trimmed by 6 bases and J by 10 bases, leaving 16 bases between them. In DNA, the CDR3 is TGTGCCAGCAGAGGACTGGGAAGCAAACAGTACTTC. Translation: CASRGLGSKQYF.

The CDR3 nucleotides are TGTGCCAGTAGTAATGGACAGCCGAGCGAAGGCTACGAGCAGTACTTC. Translating gives CASSNGQPSEGYEQYF. The chain uses TRBV19 and TRBJ2-7; maybe TRBD1 (6 bases). Per germline, CDR1 LNHDA and CDR2 SQIVND (reference sequence). The germline V and J ends were trimmed by 4 bases and 3 bases, with 19 bases remaining between them. The CDR3 has 16 residues.

Points on this clone: This same CDR3 is encoded by further DNA sequences in the sample. V is TRBV28 and J is TRBJ2-7; 7 positions match TRBD2. V shed 5 bases and J 1 base; nucleotides not matched to a gene: 8. CDR1 is MDHEN and CDR2 is SYDVKM in the germline V gene. The CDR3 covers 15 residues. CDR3 protein: CASSLGGSGSYEQYF. The CDR3 DNA follows: TGTGCCAGCAGTCTGGGCGGGAGCGGGTCCTACGAGCAGTACTTC.

This clone was observed a single time. The rearrangement uses TRBV27 and TRBJ2-1; TRBD2 aligns across 9 bases. Germline CDR1 is MNHEY and CDR2 is SMNVEV (reference sequence). V lost 8 bases and J lost 6; bases outside the gene matches: 11. The CDR3 contains 15 residues. DNA of the CDR3: TGTGCCAGCTCGATAGCGGGAGTCCCCCTCAATGAGCAGTTCTTC. Amino acid sequence: CASSIAGVPLNEQFF.

The chain couples TRBV10-3 to TRBJ2-2; 7 nucleotides agree with TRBD2. The CDR3 runs 14 residues. V lost 1 base to trimming and J lost 4 bases; unmatched junction nucleotides: 0. The germline V gene has CDR1 ENHRY and CDR2 SYGVKD. The CDR3 DNA reads as TGTGCCATCAGTGAGTGGGAGGGCACCGGGGAGCTGTTTTTT. As protein: CAISEWEGTGELFF.